The source of this T cell receptor beta chain is a study of Ad26.COV2.S vaccination and SARS-CoV-2 variants. Study-level findings and limits: Researchers reported similar non-spike TCR breadth in vaccine and placebo recipients. It is possible that the TCR breadth and depth analyses underestimated the total T cell responses.

Clones were sequenced by immunoSEQ multiplex PCR, and TCRdb holds only the in-frame ones, with some missing. The sample carries roughly 140,000 clones, roughly 85% recorded once. As for this clone: The antigen is unknown.

Sequencing used peripheral blood, obtained after recovery from COVID-19. This receptor was taken from a human donor who had recovered from COVID-19.

Here the CDR3 DNA reads TGTGCCAGCAGCCAAGAACCGAAGAACACTGAAGCTTTCTTT. Protein product: CASSQEPKNTEAFF. The chain links TRBV3-1 (or the pseudogene TRBV3-2) to TRBJ1-1; no definite D call. The CDR3 length is 14 residues. V was clipped by 0 bases and J by 1 base, with 6 bases between them. Germline lookup yields CDR1 LGHDT and CDR2 YNNKEL (reference sequence).